This TCR beta chain was identified during a study of Graves' ophthalmopathy and Graves' hyperthyroidism. Study-level results: Sensitivity reached nearly 71% and specificity about 72% when the model predicted ophthalmopathy progression.

Patients in the hyperthyroidism group, adults aged 18 to 65, were newly diagnosed, under 2 months' duration. Ineligible for inclusion were patients with other autoimmune diseases, uncontrolled infections, pregnancy or lactation. Germline CDR1 is SGHTA and CDR2 is FQGNSA. The CDR3 sequence is 16 residues long. The V and J ends lost 4 bases and 2 bases respectively, with 18 bases between them. This clonotype was detected once. The antigen remains unidentified. Beta-chain TCR CDR3 regions were amplified from RNA transcripts. HTBI primers were used in a first-round RT-PCR, which preceded a second-round multiplex PCR. TCRdb reanalysed the multiplex PCR reads using MiXCR and keeps one entry per CDR3 protein. This table holds 900,000 to 1,200,000 distinct CDR3 sequences, 36% found once.

The receptor was isolated from an adult man with Graves' hyperthyroidism. The chain carries TRBV7-2 and TRBJ2-7; D gene unclear. The sample was peripheral blood or thyroid tissue (not recorded which). The CDR3, as DNA: TGTGCCAGCAGCTACCTCCTTGGAAATAAAACCTACGAGCAGTACTTC. It yields the protein CASSYLLGNKTYEQYF.